These 9 T cell receptor beta chains originate from one sample sequenced in a study of T cells in Graves' hyperthyroidism and ophthalmopathy. The investigators amplified TCR beta CDR3 regions from RNA transcripts. The HTBI primer set drove a first-round RT-PCR of the TCR CDR3. TCRdb re-called the multiplex PCR reads through MiXCR, storing one row per CDR3 protein. In the table there are roughly 350,000 distinct CDR3 sequences, about 15% of which are singletons. The sample consisted of blood. These receptors all stem from a woman aged 25 to 39 with Graves' ophthalmopathy.

This clonotype has a count of ten or more. The rearrangement joins TRBV20-1 to TRBJ2-5; a possible D gene is TRBD1 (6 bases). From germline, CDR1 is DFQATT and CDR2 SNEGSKA (reference sequence). The CDR3 is 14 amino acids. Trimming took 0 bases from V and 5 from J, leaving 13 bases between them. Here the CDR3 DNA reads TGCAGTGCTAGAGATTCGAGGGGGTTGGAGACCCAGTACTTC. Protein sequence: CSARDSRGLETQYF.

The V call is TRBV5-5, the J call TRBJ2-5; D unclear. V was clipped by 0 bases and J by 1 base, with 10 bases between them. Germline lookup yields CDR1 SGHKS and CDR2 YYEKEE (reference sequence). CDR3 length: 15 residues. The CDR3 region has the DNA TGTGCCAGCAGCTTGGTTTCGATCTTCCAAGAGACCCAGTACTTC. Protein product: CASSLVSIFQETQYF.

To note about this clonotype: A much bigger clone sits one base away, suggesting this may be a read error. The chain has TRBV5-1 and TRBJ2-7; a possible D gene is TRBD1 (6 bases). CDR1 and CDR2 from the germline V gene are SGHRS and YFSETQ. This CDR3 is built from 14 residues. The CDR3, as DNA: TGCGCCGGCAGCTCAGGGGTGGGGTCCTACGAGCAGTACTTC. The encoded protein is CAGSSGVGSYEQYF. Together with reference TRBV5-1 and TRBJ2-7, the CDR3 gives the full variable domain: KAGVTQTPRYLIKTRGQQVTLSCSPISGHRSVSWYQQTPGQGLQFLFEYFSETQRNKGNFPGRFSGRQFSNSRSEMNVSTLELGDSALYLCAGSSGVGSYEQYFGPGTRLTVT.

This clonotype was recorded many times. This sequence joins TRBV12-3 or TRBV12-4 and TRBJ2-7; D is possibly TRBD1 or TRBD2 (6 bases each). With 3 bases removed from V and 3 bases from J, the gap between germline ends came to 15 bases. The CDR3 contains 15 residues. The chain's CDR3 is CASSFKGGPDYEQYF. CDR3 sequence (DNA): TGTGCCAGCAGTTTCAAGGGGGGACCCGACTACGAGCAGTACTTC.

V is TRBV19 and J is TRBJ1-5, with unresolved D. Trimming cost V 4 bases and J 2 bases, with 15 bases left between them. This CDR3 is built from 16 residues. Germline CDR1 LNHDA, CDR2 SQIVND (reference sequence). The chain's CDR3 is CASSTPVAEGNQPQHF. DNA of the CDR3: TGTGCCAGTAGTACCCCGGTTGCGGAAGGCAATCAGCCCCAGCATTTT.

This clonotype has ten or more counts. The CDR3 DNA follows: TGTGCCAGCAGTTACCGGGGCGCTAGCGGGGGGGCCTATGAGCAGTTCTTC. The encoded protein is CASSYRGASGGAYEQFF. The V call is TRBV6-5, the J call TRBJ2-1, with 12 bases matching TRBD2. Germline V gene data show CDR1 as MNHEY and CDR2 as SVGAGI. CDR3 length: 17 residues. V was clipped by 2 bases and J by 8 bases; unmatched bases: 10.

A note on this clonotype: This may stem from a read error, because a much larger clone lies one nucleotide away. The genes are TRBV2 and TRBJ2-3; D is tentatively TRBD1 or TRBD2 (6 bases each). Germline V CDR1 and CDR2: SNHLY, FYNNEI. The CDR3 loop spans 15 amino acids. V lost 4 bases, J lost 0 bases, and 11 bases lay in between. In nucleotides, the CDR3 is TGTGCCAGCAGTGGGGGGGCAGCGAGCACAGATACGCAGTATTTT. Protein: CASSGGAASTDTQYF.

This rearrangement joins TRBV19 to TRBJ2-5; TRBD2 aligns across 13 bases. V lost 3 bases, J lost 2 bases, and 3 bases stayed unmatched. The germline V gene has CDR1 LNHDA and CDR2 SQIVND (reference sequence). This CDR3 is built from 16 residues. CDR3 DNA sequence: TGTGCCAGTAGTATCGGGACTAGCGGGACTCAAGAGACCCAGTACTTC. Its translation: CASSIGTSGTQETQYF.

As regards this clonotype: Since a much larger clone is just one base distant, this may be a read error. The rearrangement links TRBV7-9 to TRBJ1-6, with D possibly TRBD1 on 5 matching bases. Germline V CDR1 and CDR2: SEHNR, FQNEAQ (reference sequence). The CDR3 consists of 12 residues. CDR3 amino acids: CASSRDDSTLHF. CDR3 DNA sequence: TGTGCCAGCAGCCGGGACGATTCAACCCTCCACTTT. Variable domain in full (rest from reference TRBV7-9 and TRBJ1-6): DTGVSQNPRHKITKRGQNVTFRCDPISEHNRLYWYRQTLGQGPEFLTYFQNEAQLEKSRLLSDRFSAERPKGSFSTLEIQRTEQGDSAMYLCASSRDDSTLHFGNGTRLTVT.